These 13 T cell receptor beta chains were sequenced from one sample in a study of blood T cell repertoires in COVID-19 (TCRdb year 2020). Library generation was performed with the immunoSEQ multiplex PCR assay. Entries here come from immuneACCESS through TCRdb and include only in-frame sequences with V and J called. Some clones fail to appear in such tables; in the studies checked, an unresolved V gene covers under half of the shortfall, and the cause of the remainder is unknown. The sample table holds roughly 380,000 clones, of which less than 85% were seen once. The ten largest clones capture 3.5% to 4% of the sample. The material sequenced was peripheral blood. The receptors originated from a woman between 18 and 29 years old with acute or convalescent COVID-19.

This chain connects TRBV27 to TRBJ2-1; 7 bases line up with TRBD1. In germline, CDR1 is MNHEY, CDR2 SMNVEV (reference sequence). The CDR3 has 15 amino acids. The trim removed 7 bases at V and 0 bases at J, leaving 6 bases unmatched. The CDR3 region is CASTDRVGSYNEQFF. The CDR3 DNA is TGTGCCAGCACCGACAGGGTGGGCTCCTACAATGAGCAGTTCTTC.

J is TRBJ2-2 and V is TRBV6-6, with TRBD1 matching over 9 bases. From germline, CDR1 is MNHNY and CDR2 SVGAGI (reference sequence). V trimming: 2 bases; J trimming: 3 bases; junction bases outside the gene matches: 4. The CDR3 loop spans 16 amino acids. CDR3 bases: TGTGCCAGCAGTTACCCTGGGACAGGGTACACCGGGGAGCTGTTTTTT. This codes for CASSYPGTGYTGELFF.

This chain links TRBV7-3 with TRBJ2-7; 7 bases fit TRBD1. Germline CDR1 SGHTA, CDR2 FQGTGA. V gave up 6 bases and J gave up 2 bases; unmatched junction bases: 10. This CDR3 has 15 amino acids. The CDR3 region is CASSISPGQTYEQYF. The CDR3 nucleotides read TGTGCCAGCAGTATATCTCCGGGACAGACCTACGAGCAGTACTTC. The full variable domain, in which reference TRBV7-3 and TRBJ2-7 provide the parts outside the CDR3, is GAGVSQTPSNKVTEKGKYVELRCDPISGHTALYWYRQSLGQGPEFLIYFQGTGAADDSGLPNDRFFAVRPEGSVSTLKIQRTERGDSAVYLCASSISPGQTYEQYFGPGTRLTVT.

CDR3 nucleotide sequence: TGCGCCAGCAGCTTGGCCAGGGTAGATGAAAAACTGTTTTTT. This translates into CASSLARVDEKLFF. The genes are TRBV5-1 and TRBJ1-4; D possibly corresponds to TRBD1 (5 bases). V dropped 0 bases and J dropped 6 bases, with 9 bases sitting between them. The germline V gene has CDR1 SGHRS and CDR2 YFSETQ. The CDR3 has 14 residues.

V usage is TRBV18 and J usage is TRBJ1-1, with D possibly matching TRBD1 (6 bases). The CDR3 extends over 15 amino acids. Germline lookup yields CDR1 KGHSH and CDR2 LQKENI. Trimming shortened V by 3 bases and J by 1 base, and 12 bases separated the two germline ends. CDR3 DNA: TGTGCCAGCTCACCGGAAGGGGGTACGAACACTGAAGCTTTCTTT. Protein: CASSPEGGTNTEAFF.

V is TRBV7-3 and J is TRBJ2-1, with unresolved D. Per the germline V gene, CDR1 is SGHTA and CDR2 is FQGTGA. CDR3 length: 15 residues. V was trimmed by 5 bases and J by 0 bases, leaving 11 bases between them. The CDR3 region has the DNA TGTGCCAGCAGCCCTAGACCGAGCTCCTACAATGAGCAGTTCTTC. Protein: CASSPRPSSYNEQFF.

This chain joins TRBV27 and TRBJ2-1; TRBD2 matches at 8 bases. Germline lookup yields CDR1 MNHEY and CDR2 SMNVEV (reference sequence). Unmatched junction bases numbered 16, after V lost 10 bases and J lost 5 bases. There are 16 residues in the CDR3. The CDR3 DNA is TGTGCCACCAAAGAAGAGGTCCAGCGGGAGAACAATGAGCAGTTCTTC. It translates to CATKEEVQRENNEQFF.

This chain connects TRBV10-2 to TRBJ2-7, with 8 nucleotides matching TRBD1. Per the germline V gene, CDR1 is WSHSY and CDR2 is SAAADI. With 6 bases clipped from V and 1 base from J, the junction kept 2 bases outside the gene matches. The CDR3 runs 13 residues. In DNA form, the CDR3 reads TGCGCCAGCAGGAGGACAGGGTCCTACGAGCAGTACTTC. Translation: CASRRTGSYEQYF.

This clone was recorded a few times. The CDR3 region is CASSLTDYNEQFF. The CDR3 bases are TGCGCCAGCAGCCTTACAGATTACAATGAGCAGTTCTTC. The chain links TRBV5-1 to TRBJ2-1; D unresolved. In germline, CDR1 is SGHRS, CDR2 YFSETQ. The length of the CDR3 is 13 residues. Trimming took 4 bases from V and 4 from J, leaving 9 bases between them.

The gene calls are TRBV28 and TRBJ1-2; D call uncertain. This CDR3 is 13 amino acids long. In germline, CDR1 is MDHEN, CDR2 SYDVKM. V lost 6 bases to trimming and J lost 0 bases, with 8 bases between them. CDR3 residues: CASRVAANYGYTF. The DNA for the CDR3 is TGTGCCAGCAGGGTTGCAGCTAACTATGGCTACACCTTC.

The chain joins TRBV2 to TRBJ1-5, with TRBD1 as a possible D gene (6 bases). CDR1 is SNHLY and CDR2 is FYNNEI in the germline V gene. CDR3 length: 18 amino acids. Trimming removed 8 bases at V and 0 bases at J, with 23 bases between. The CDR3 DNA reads TGTGCCAGCCGTACTGAACAGGGCCTACAATATAGCAATCAGCCCCAGCATTTT. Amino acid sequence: CASRTEQGLQYSNQPQHF.

DNA of the CDR3: TGTGCCAGCAGTGCTAGCGGGAGCGGCACCGGGGAGCTGTTTTTT. Translation: CASSASGSGTGELFF. This chain links TRBV9 with TRBJ2-2, with 10 bases aligning to TRBD2. The V segment lost 5 bases and the J segment 4 bases; nucleotides outside the gene matches: 5. This CDR3 spans 15 amino acids. CDR1 is SGDLS and CDR2 is YYNGEE in the germline V gene.

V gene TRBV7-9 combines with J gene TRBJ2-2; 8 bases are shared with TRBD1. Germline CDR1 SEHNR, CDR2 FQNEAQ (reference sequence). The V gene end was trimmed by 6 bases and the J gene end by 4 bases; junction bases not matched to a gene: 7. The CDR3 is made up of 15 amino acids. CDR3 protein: CASSPQGVGTGELFF. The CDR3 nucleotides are TGTGCCAGCAGTCCACAGGGGGTCGGCACCGGGGAGCTGTTTTTT.